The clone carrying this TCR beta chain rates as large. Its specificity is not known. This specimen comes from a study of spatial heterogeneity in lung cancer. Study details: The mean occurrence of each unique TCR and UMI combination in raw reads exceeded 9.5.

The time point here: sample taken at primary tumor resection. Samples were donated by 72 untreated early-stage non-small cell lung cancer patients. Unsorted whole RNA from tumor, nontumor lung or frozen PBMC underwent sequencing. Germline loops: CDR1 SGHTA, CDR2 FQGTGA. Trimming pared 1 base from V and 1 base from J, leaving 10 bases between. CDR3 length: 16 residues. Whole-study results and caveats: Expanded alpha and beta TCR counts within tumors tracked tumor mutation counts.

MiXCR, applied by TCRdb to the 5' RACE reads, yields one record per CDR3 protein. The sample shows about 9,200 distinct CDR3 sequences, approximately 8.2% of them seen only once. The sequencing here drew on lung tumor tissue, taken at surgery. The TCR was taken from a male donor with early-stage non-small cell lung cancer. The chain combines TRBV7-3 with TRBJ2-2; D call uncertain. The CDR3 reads CASSLSKVVNTGELFF. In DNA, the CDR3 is TGTGCCAGCAGCTTAAGTAAGGTGGTGAACACCGGGGAGCTGTTTTTT.